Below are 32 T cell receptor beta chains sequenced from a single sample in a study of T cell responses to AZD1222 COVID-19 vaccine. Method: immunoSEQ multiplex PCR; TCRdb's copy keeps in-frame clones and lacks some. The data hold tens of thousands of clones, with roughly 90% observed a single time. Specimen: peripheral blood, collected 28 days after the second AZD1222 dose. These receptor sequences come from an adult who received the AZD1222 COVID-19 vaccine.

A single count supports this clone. The CDR3 DNA sequence: TGCAGCGTTGAAGTGGGACAGACGACTATTCTCAACGAAGCTTTCTTT. Amino acid sequence: CSVEVGQTTILNEAFF. The chain uses TRBV29-1 and TRBJ1-1, with 7 bases that match TRBD1. The CDR3 consists of 16 residues. The germline gives CDR1 SQVTM, CDR2 ANQGSEA. The V and J ends lost 1 base and 8 bases, in that order; junction bases with no gene match: 16.

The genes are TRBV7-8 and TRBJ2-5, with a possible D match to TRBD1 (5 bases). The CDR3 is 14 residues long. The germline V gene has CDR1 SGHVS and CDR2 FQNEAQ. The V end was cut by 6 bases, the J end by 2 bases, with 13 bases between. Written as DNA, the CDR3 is TGTGCCAGCAGACAAGCCCAGGGTCAAGAGACCCAGTACTTC. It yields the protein CASRQAQGQETQYF. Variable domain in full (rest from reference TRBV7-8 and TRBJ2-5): GAGVSQSPRYKVAKRGQDVALRCDPISGHVSLFWYQQALGQGPEFLTYFQNEAQLDKSGLPSDRFFAERPEGSVSTLKIQRTQQEDSAVYLCASRQAQGQETQYFGPGTRLLVL.

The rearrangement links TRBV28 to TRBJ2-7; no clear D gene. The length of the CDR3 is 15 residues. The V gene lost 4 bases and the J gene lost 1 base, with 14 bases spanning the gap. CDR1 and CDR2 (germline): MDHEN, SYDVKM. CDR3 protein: CASSSFRTLSYEQYF. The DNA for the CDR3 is TGTGCCAGCAGTTCCTTTAGGACCCTATCCTACGAGCAGTACTTC.

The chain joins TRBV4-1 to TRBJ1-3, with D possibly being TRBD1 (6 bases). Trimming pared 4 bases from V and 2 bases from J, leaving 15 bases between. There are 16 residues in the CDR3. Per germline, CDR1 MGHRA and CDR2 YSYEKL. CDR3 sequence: CASSLGGGSPGNTIYF. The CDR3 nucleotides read TGCGCCAGCAGCCTTGGAGGGGGGTCTCCTGGAAACACCATATATTTT.

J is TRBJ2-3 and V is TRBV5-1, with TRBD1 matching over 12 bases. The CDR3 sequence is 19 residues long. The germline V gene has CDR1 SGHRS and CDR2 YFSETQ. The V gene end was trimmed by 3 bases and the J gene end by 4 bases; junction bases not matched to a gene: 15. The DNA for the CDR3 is TGCGCCAGCAGCTCGGAGGCACCCGGGACAGGGGGCGAGGCAGATACGCAGTATTTT. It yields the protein CASSSEAPGTGGEADTQYF.

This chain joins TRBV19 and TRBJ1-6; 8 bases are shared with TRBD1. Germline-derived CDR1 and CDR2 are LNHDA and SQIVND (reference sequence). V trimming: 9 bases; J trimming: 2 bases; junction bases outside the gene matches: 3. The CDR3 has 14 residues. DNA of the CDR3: TGTGCCAGCGGACAGGGCCCCTATAATTCACCCCTCCACTTT. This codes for CASGQGPYNSPLHF.

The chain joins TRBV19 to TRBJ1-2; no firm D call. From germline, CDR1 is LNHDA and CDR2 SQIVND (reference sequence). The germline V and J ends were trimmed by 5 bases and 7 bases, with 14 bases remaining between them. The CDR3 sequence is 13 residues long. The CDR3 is CASSYNAAVGYTF. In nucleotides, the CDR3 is TGTGCCAGTAGTTATAACGCGGCTGTTGGCTACACCTTC.

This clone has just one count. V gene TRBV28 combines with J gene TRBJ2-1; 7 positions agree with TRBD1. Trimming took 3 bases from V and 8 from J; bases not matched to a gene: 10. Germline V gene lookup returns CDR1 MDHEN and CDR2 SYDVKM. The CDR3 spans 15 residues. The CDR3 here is CASSLTGTVLDEQFF. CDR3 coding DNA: TGTGCCAGCAGTTTGACTGGGACAGTGCTCGATGAGCAGTTCTTC.

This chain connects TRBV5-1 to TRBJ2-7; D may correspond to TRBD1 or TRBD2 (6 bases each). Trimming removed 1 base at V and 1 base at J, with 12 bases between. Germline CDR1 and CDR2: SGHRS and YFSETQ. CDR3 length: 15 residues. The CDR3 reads CASSLFGGKSYEQYF. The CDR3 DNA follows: TGCGCCAGCAGCTTGTTCGGGGGCAAATCCTACGAGCAGTACTTC.

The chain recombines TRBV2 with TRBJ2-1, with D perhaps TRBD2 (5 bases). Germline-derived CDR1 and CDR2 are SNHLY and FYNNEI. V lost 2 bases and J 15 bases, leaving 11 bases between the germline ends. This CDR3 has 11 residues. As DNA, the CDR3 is TGTGCCAGCAGTGAATCCGGACTCGGGTTCTTC. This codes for CASSESGLGFF.

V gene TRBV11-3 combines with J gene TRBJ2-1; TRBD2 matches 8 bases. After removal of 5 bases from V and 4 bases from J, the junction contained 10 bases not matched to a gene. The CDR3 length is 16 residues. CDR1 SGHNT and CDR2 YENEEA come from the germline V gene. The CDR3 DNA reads TGTGCCAGCAGCCCAGGAGCGGGAGCGTCTTACAATGAGCAGTTCTTC. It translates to CASSPGAGASYNEQFF.

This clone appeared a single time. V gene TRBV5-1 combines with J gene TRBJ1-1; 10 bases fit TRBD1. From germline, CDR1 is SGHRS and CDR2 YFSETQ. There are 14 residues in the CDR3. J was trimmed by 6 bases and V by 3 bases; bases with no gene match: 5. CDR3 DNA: TGCGCCAGCAGCTCGGGACAGGGGAGGGCTGAAGCTTTCTTT. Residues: CASSSGQGRAEAFF. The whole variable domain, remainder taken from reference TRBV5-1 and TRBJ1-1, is KAGVTQTPRYLIKTRGQQVTLSCSPISGHRSVSWYQQTPGQGLQFLFEYFSETQRNKGNFPGRFSGRQFSNSRSEMNVSTLELGDSALYLCASSSGQGRAEAFFGQGTRLTVV.

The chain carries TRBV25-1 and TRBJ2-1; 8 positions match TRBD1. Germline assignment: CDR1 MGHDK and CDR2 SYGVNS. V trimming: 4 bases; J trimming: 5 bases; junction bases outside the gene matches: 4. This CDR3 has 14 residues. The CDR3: CASSGTGNNNEQFF. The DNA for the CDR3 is TGTGCCAGCAGTGGGACAGGGAATAACAATGAGCAGTTCTTC.

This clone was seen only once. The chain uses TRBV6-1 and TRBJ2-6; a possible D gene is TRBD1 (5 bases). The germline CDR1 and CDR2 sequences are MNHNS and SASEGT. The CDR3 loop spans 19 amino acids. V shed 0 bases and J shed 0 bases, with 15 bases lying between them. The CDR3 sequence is CASSEALGRANSGANVLTF. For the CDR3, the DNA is TGTGCCAGCAGTGAAGCGCTGGGCAGGGCTAACTCTGGGGCCAACGTCCTGACTTTC.

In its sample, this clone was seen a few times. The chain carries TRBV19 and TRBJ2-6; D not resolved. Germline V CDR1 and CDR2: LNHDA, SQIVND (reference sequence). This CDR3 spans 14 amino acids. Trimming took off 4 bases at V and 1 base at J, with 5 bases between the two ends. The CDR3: CASSTKSGANVLTF. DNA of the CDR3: TGTGCCAGTAGTACGAAATCTGGGGCCAACGTCCTGACTTTC. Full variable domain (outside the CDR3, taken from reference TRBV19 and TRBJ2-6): DGGITQSPKYLFRKEGQNVTLSCEQNLNHDAMYWYRQDPGQGLRLIYYSQIVNDFQKGDIAEGYSVSREKKESFPLTVTSAQKNPTAFYLCASSTKSGANVLTFGAGSRLTVL.

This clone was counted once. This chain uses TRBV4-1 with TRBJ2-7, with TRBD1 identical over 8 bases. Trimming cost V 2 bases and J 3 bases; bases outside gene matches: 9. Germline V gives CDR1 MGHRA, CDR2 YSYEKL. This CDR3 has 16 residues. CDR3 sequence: CASSQLQDRGGYEQYF. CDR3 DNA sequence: TGCGCCAGCAGCCAACTCCAAGACAGGGGCGGCTACGAGCAGTACTTC.

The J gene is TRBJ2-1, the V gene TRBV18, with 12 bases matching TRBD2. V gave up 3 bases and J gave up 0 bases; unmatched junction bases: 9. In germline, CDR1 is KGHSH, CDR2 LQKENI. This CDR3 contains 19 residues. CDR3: CASSPLGLAGLPSYNEQFF. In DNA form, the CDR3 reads TGTGCCAGCTCACCGCTGGGACTAGCGGGCCTACCCTCCTACAATGAGCAGTTCTTC.

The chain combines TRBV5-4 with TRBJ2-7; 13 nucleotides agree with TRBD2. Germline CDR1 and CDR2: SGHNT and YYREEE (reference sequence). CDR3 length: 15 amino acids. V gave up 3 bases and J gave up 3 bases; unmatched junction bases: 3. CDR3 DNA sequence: TGTGCCAGCAGCTCACGGACTAGCGGGAGCTACGAGCAGTACTTC. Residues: CASSSRTSGSYEQYF.

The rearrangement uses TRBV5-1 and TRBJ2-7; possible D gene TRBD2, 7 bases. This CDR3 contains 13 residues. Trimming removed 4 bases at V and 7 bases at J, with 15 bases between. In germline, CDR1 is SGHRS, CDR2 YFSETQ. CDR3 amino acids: CASSPGGAGEQYF. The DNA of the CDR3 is TGCGCCAGCAGCCCTGGGGGGGCGGGTGAGCAGTACTTC. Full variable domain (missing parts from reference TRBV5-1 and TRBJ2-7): KAGVTQTPRYLIKTRGQQVTLSCSPISGHRSVSWYQQTPGQGLQFLFEYFSETQRNKGNFPGRFSGRQFSNSRSEMNVSTLELGDSALYLCASSPGGAGEQYFGPGTRLTVT.

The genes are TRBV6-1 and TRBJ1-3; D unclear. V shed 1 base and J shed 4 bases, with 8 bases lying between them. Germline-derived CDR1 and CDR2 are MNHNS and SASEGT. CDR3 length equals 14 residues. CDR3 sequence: CASSEGGIGNTIYF. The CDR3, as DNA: TGTGCCAGCAGTGAAGGGGGTATAGGAAACACCATATATTTT.

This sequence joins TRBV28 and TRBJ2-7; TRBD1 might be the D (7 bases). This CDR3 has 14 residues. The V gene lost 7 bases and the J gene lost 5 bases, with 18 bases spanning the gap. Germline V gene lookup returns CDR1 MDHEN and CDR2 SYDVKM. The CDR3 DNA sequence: TGTGCCAGCAAGCCCGGGACAGCGGGCCACGAGCAGTACTTC. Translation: CASKPGTAGHEQYF.

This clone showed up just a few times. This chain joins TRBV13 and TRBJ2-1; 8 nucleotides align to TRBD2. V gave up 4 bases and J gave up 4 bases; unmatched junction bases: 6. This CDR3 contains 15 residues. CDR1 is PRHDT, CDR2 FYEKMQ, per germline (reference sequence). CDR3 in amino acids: CASSSRTSWYNEQFF. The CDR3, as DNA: TGTGCCAGCAGCTCCAGGACTAGCTGGTACAATGAGCAGTTCTTC.

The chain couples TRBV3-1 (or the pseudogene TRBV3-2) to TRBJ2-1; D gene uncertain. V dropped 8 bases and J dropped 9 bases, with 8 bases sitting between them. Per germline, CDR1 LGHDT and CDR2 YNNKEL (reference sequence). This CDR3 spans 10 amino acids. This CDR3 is CASGMIEQFF. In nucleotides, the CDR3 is TGTGCCAGCGGCATGATTGAGCAGTTCTTC.

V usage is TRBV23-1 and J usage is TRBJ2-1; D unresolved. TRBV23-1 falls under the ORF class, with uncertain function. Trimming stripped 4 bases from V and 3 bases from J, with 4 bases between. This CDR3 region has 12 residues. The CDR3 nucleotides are TGCGCCAGCAGTCGTAGCTACAATGAGCAGTTCTTC. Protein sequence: CASSRSYNEQFF.

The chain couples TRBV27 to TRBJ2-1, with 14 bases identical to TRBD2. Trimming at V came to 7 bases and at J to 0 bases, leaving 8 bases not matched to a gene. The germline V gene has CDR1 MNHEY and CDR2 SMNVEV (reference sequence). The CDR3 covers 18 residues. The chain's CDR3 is CASIRTSGRSSSYNEQFF. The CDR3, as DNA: TGTGCCAGCATCCGGACTAGCGGGAGGAGTAGCTCCTACAATGAGCAGTTCTTC.

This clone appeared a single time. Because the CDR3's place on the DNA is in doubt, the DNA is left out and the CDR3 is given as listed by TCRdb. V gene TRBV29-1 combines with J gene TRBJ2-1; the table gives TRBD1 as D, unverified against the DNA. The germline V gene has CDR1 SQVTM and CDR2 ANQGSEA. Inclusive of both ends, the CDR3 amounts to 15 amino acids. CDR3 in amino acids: CSVATGTGGFEDRFF.

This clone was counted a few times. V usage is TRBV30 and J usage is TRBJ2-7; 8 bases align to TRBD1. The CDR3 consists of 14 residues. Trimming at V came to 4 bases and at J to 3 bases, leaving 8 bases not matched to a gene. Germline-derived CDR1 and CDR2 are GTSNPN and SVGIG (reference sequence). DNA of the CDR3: TGTGCCTGGAACCTACAGGGGGAGCTCTACGAGCAGTACTTC. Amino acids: CAWNLQGELYEQYF.

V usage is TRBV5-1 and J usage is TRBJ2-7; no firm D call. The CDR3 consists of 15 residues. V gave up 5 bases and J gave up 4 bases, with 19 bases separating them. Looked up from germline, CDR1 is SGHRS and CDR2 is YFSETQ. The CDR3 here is CASSLRFGPNYEQYF. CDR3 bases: TGCGCCAGCAGTTTGAGGTTCGGACCAAATTACGAGCAGTACTTC. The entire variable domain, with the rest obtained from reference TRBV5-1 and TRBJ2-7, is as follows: KAGVTQTPRYLIKTRGQQVTLSCSPISGHRSVSWYQQTPGQGLQFLFEYFSETQRNKGNFPGRFSGRQFSNSRSEMNVSTLELGDSALYLCASSLRFGPNYEQYFGPGTRLTVT.

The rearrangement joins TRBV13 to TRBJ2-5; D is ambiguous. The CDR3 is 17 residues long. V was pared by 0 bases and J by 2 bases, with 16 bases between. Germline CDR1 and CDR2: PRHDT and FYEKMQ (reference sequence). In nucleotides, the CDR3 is TGTGCCAGCAGCTTAGGCCGTGGGCGTGACAAACAAGAGACCCAGTACTTC. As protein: CASSLGRGRDKQETQYF.

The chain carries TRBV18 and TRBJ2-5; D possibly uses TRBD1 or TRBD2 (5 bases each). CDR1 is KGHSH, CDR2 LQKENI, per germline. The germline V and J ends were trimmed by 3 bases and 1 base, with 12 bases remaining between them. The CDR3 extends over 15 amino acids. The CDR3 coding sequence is TGTGCCAGCTCACCGGCCATCGGGGCCCAAGAGACCCAGTACTTC. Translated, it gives CASSPAIGAQETQYF. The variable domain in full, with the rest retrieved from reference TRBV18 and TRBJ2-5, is NAGVMQNPRHLVRRRGQEARLRCSPMKGHSHVYWYRQLPEEGLKFMVYLQKENIIDESGMPKERFSAEFPKEGPSILRIQQVVRGDSAAYFCASSPAIGAQETQYFGPGTRLLVL.

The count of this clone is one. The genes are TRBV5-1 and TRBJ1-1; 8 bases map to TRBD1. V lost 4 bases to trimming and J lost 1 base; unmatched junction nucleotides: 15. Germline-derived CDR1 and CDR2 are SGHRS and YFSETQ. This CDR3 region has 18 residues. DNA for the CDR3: TGCGCCAGCAGCCCCACCGGGACAGGCGCTAGGAAGAACACTGAAGCTTTCTTT. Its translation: CASSPTGTGARKNTEAFF.

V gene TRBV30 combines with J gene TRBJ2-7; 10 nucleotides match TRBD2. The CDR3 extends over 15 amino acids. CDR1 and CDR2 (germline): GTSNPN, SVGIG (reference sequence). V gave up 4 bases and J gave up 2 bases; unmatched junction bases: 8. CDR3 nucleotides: TGTGCCTGGAAGGGACTAGCGTCCGCTGCCTACGAGCAGTACTTC. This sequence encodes CAWKGLASAAYEQYF.